The rows below give T cell receptor beta chains drawn from one sample of a study of metastatic and nonmetastatic thyroid tumors. With MiXCR, TCRdb reprocessed the PCR reads. This table holds more than 70,000 clones, 7.5% to 9% found once. The sequencing sample was made of blood. The receptors shown here come from a female donor with papillary thyroid cancer or a benign thyroid nodule (not recorded which). Some clones in this sample may be carry-over from other donors' samples. The CDR3 runs from the conserved cysteine through the conserved F or W. The order of the fields is clone size, V gene, CDR3 protein. Rows give clone size only sometimes, using once, few, many, or a class for an expanded clone.

many TRBV7-9 CASSPRTGPGEPLHF
. TRBV2 CASSPWTFGSPTNEKLFF
few TRBV6-1 CASSEASGGAGDTQYF
many TRBV7-8 CASSLTGVGLFF
many TRBV11-2 CASSLQSGTAQETQYF
many TRBV29-1 CSVATGTLYGYTF
many TRBV6-1 CASSFALQETQYF
many TRBV5-1 CASSLGSRGDRHF
many TRBV12-3/TRBV12-4 CASSFGRGYLGGPDTQYF
many TRBV3-1 CASSPMDRANTGELFF
many TRBV5-1 CASSLQVNYEQYF
many TRBV5-1 CASSYDRQGTQYF
. TRBV6-1 CASTSAGQGSTGELFF
few TRBV3-1 CASSQDSGTRGQTQYF
. TRBV2 CASRNTGGVLKVTEAFF
many TRBV24-1 CATSDSDEVSSGNTIYF
many TRBV4-1 CASRRTVSNQPQHF
. TRBV10-3 CAISEVVYEQYF
many TRBV3-1 CASSQTGGQETQYF
many TRBV5-1 CASSLTGTGAYEQYF
. TRBV10-3 CATSRGGAYEQYF
many TRBV4-1 CASSQDPGHYGYTF
many TRBV19 CASTPGTGGVSNQPQHF
. TRBV11-2 CASSLDHSSLNTGELFF
. TRBV20-1 CSAPFDRASTDTQYF
many TRBV5-1 CASSLTRQASGNTIYF
few TRBV6-2/TRBV6-3 CASSYSGWPTDTQYF
many TRBV7-3 CASSPSGGGGDTQYF
. TRBV18 CASSPDREVQYF
few TRBV30 CAWSVRGGWSEKLFF
many TRBV11-2 CASSLRPPDRTYEQYF
many TRBV4-1 CASSLEDSSYEQYF
many TRBV18 CASSLSEMGGAGQPQHF
many TRBV27 CASTGPGYVGEQFF
. TRBV11-2 CASSQGSLAAGGYTF
. TRBV15 CATSRAPRAQGGTQYF
many TRBV6-1 CASSEGEGSGELFF
many TRBV6-1 CASSATSGGVYEQYF
many TRBV19 CASSLDRTNTEAFF
many TRBV18 CASSPKRGWNNEQFF
many TRBV6-2/TRBV6-3 CASSTILAGALWDTQYF
many TRBV5-4 CASSLAVSGNTIYF
. TRBV13 CASSLPGSNYGYTF
. TRBV13 CASSAPWGRAFF
many TRBV5-6 CASSLAGNNSPLHF
. TRBV11-2 CASSRGQGGEQFF
many TRBV2 CASSGPSSYNSPLHF
. TRBV7-2 CASSFSAVGYEQYF
many TRBV14 CASSQERAVSYNEQFF
many TRBV5-1 CASSLRDKNTGELFF
many TRBV28 CASSFDRTRVDTQYF
few TRBV7-9 CASSLGKQETQYF